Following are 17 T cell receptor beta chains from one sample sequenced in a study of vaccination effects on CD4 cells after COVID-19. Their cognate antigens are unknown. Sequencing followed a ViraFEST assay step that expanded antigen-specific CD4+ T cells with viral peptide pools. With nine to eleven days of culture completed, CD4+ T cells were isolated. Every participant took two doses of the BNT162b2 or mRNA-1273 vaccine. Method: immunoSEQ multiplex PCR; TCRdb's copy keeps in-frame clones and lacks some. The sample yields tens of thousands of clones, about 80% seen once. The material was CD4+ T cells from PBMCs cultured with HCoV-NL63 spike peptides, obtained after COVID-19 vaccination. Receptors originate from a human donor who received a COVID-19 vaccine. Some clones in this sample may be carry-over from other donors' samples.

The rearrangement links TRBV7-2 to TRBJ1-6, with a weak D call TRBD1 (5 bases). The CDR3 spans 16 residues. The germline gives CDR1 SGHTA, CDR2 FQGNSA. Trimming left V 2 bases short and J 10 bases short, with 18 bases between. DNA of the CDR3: TGTGCCAGCAGCTTATTTGGCAGGGTAGTGGACTCACCCCTCCACTTT. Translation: CASSLFGRVVDSPLHF.

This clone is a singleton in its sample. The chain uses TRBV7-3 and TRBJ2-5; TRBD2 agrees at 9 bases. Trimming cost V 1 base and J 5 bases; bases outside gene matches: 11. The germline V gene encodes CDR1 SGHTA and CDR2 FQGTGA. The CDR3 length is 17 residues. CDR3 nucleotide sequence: TGTGCCAGCAGCTTAAATGGGCTAGCGGGGCCGGAGGAGACCCAGTACTTC. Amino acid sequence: CASSLNGLAGPEETQYF.

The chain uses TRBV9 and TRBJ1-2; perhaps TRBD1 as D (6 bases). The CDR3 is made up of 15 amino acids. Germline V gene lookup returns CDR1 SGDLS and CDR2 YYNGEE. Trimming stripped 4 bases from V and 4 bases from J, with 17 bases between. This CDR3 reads CASSPSGGRIYGYTF. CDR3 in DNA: TGTGCCAGCAGCCCCTCCGGGGGCCGCATCTATGGCTACACCTTC.

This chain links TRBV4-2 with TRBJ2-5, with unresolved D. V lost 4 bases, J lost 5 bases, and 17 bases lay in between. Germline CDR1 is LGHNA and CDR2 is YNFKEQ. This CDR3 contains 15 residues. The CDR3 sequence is CASSPRWGTVETQYF. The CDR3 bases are TGTGCCAGCAGCCCCAGATGGGGTACGGTTGAGACCCAGTACTTC.

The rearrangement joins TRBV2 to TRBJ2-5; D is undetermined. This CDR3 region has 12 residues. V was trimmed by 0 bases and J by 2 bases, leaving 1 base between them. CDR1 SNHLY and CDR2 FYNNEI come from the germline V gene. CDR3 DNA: TGTGCCAGCAGTGAAGCGCAAGAGACCCAGTACTTC. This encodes CASSEAQETQYF. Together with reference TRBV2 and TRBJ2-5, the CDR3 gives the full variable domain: EPEVTQTPSHQVTQMGQEVILRCVPISNHLYFYWYRQILGQKVEFLVSFYNNEISEKSEIFDDQFSVERPDGSNFTLKIRSTKLEDSAMYFCASSEAQETQYFGPGTRLLVL.

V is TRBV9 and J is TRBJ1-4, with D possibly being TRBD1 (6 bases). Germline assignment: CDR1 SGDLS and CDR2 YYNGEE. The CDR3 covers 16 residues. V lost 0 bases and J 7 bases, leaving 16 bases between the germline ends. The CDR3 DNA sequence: TGTGCCAGCAGCGTAGGGGACACACTGGAGAGTGAAAAACTGTTTTTT. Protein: CASSVGDTLESEKLFF.

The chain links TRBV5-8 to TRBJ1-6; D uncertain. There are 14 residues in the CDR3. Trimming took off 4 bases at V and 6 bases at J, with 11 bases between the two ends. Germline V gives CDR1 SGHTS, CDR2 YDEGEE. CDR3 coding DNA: TGTGCCAGCAGCCCTGGAAGATCTAATTCACCCCTCCACTTT. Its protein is CASSPGRSNSPLHF.

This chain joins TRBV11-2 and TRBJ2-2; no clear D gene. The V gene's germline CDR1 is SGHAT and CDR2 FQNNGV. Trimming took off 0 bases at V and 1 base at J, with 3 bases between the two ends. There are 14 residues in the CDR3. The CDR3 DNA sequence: TGTGCCAGCAGCTTAGAAGGGAACACCGGGGAGCTGTTTTTT. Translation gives CASSLEGNTGELFF.

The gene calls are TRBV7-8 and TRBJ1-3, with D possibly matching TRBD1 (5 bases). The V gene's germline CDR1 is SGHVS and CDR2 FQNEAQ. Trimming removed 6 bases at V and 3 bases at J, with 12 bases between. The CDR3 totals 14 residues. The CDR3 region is CASRDTGFGNTIYF. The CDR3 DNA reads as TGTGCCAGCAGAGATACAGGTTTTGGAAACACCATATATTTT.

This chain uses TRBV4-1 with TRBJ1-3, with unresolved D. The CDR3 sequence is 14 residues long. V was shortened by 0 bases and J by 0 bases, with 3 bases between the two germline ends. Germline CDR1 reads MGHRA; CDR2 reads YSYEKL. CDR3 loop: CASSQDFSGNTIYF. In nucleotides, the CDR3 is TGCGCCAGCAGCCAAGACTTCTCTGGAAACACCATATATTTT.

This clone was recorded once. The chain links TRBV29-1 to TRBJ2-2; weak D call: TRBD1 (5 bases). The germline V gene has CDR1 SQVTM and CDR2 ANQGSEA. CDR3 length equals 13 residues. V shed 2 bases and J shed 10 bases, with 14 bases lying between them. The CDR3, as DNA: TGCAGCGTTGAAAGGGCAGGGTGGAAGGAGCTGTTTTTT. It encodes CSVERAGWKELFF.

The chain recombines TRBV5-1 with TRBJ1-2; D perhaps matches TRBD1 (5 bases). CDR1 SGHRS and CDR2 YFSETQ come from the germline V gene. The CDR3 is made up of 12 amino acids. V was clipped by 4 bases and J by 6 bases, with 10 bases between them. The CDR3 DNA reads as TGCGCCAGCAGCCCCGCAGGGAATGGCTACACCTTC. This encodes CASSPAGNGYTF.

Here the CDR3 reads CASSETRTNYGYTF. The DNA for the CDR3 is TGTGCCAGCAGTGAAACCCGGACTAACTATGGCTACACCTTC. V is TRBV6-1 and J is TRBJ1-2; no reliable D call. V was clipped by 2 bases and J by 0 bases, with 7 bases between them. Germline values: CDR1 MNHNS, CDR2 SASEGT. There are 14 residues in the CDR3.

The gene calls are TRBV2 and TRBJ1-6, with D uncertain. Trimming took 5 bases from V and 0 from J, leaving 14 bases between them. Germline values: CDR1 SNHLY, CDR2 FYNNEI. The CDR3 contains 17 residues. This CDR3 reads CASSSGRPSSYNSPLHF. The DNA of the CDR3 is TGTGCCAGCAGTTCCGGACGGCCGAGCTCCTATAATTCACCCCTCCACTTT. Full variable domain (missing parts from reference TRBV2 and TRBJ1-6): EPEVTQTPSHQVTQMGQEVILRCVPISNHLYFYWYRQILGQKVEFLVSFYNNEISEKSEIFDDQFSVERPDGSNFTLKIRSTKLEDSAMYFCASSSGRPSSYNSPLHFGNGTRLTVT.

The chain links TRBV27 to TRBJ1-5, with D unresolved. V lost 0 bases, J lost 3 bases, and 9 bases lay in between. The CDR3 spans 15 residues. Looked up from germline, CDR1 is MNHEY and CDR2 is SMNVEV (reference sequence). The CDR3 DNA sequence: TGTGCCAGCAGTTTATCTCCCTATAACAATCAGCCCCAGCATTTT. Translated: CASSLSPYNNQPQHF.

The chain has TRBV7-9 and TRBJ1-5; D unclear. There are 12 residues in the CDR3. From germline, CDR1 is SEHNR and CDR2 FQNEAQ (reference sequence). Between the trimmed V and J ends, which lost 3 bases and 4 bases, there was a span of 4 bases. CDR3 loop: CASSFPNQPQHF. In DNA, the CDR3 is TGTGCCAGCAGCTTTCCTAATCAGCCCCAGCATTTT.

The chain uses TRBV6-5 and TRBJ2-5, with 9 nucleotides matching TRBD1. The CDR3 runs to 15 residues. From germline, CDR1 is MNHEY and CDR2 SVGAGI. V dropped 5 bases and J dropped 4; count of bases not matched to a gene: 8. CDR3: CASSRPLTGGETQYF. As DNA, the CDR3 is TGTGCCAGCAGTCGACCTTTGACAGGGGGAGAGACCCAGTACTTC.